Listed below are T cell receptor beta chains from one sample, sequenced in a study of blood T cell repertoires in COVID-19. TCRdb's copy holds only in-frame clones and misses some; the assay was immunoSEQ multiplex PCR. The sample gives about 190,000 clones, roughly 89% of which show up once; about 3.3% is in the top ten. The source material was PBMCs or T cells enriched from blood (not recorded which). These receptors were obtained from a woman aged 25 to 39 who had been exposed to COVID-19. Each CDR3 is given with its conserved first and last residue.

>TRBV5-1|14|TRBJ2-7
CASSPRTGLPEQYF
>TRBV24-1|14|TRBJ2-1
CALPVNTSYNEQFF
>TRBV7-2|14|TRBJ1-2
CASSPRQGVQGYTF
>TRBV2|15|TRBJ2-3
CASSEQMAGTDTQYF
>TRBV16|14|TRBJ2-5
CASSQTPRGETQYF
>TRBV5-1|14|TRBJ2-3
CASSPNAGGLTQYF
>TRBV4-1|13|TRBJ2-7
CASSQGTRAQQYF
>TRBV4-1|15|TRBJ1-4
CASSHGQGASEKLFF
>TRBV5-8|16|TRBJ1-1
CASKISPDRQNTEAFF
>TRBV18|15|TRBJ2-3
CASSPLAGGLDTQYF
>TRBV11-2|14|TRBJ1-1
CASSPQGANTEAFF
>TRBV10-1|13|TRBJ1-1
CASSDRGSTEAFF
>TRBV6-4|14|TRBJ1-5
CASSVDSGNQPQHF
>TRBV5-1|13|TRBJ2-7
CASPGQESYEQYF
>TRBV11-2|15|TRBJ1-4
CASSLDGTGVEKLFF
>TRBV9|14|TRBJ2-7
CASSGGDRSYEQYF
>TRBV18|16|TRBJ2-1
CASSPPGLAGEGEQFF
>TRBV19|15|TRBJ1-5
CASSNGREGNQPQHF
>TRBV5-4|12|TRBJ2-2
CASSSKTGELFF
>TRBV5-1|16|TRBJ2-3
CASSNSGGASTDTQYF
>TRBV4-3|14|TRBJ1-6
CASSQDRQRSPLHF
>TRBV7-2|14|TRBJ1-3
CASSWEGPGNTIYF
>TRBV7-3|14|TRBJ2-1
CASSQNRAQGEQFF
>TRBV11-2|19|TRBJ2-1
CASSRGLAGGLAPYNEQFF
>TRBV25-1|18|TRBJ1-6
CASSEDWPSFSYNSPLHF
>TRBV5-6|13|TRBJ2-5
CASSLASQETQYF
>TRBV11-2|15|TRBJ1-2
CACRYTGELRYGYTF
>TRBV5-1|14|TRBJ1-2
CASSPRDRNYGYTF
>TRBV4-1|13|TRBJ1-1
CASSSSTGSEAFF
>TRBV6-2/TRBV6-3|17|TRBJ2-1
CASSYPPGGVGDGEQFF
>TRBV3-1/TRBV3-2|16|TRBJ2-3
CASSPHAGGPADTQYF
>TRBV4-1|15|TRBJ1-3
CASSATQGSGNTIYF
>TRBV30|15|TRBJ1-3
CAWSVAAESGNTIYF
>TRBV2|13|TRBJ1-1
CASSDRVNTEAFF
>TRBV6-5|16|TRBJ1-1
CASSYSKGGLNTEAFF
>TRBV29-1|13|TRBJ2-1
CSVEGTVYNEQFF
>TRBV6-5|15|TRBJ1-6
CAIRDMGPRGSPLHF
>TRBV27|16|TRBJ2-1
CASSLSLGAVGDEQFF
>TRBV5-4|14|TRBJ1-3
CASSAGGFGNTIYF
>TRBV7-9|16|TRBJ1-1
CASSLGTGGWGTEAFF
>TRBV3-1/TRBV3-2|17|TRBJ2-1
CASSQAGLAGGNNEQFF
>TRBV10-2|16|TRBJ1-2
CASNPFWDRGDYGYTF